The next 14 T cell receptor beta chains were all read from a single sample in a study of post-analysis software for immune sequencing data. Whole-study findings and limits: Controls had lower frequencies than patients of about 5 TRBV segments, which included TRBV5-6, TRBV5-1 and TRBV20-1.

Antigens of these TCRs are unknown. Incorporated into the TCR beta cDNA libraries were unique molecular identifiers, which served to reduce PCR and sequencing biases. TCRdb re-derived calls from the PCR reads in MiXCR, one entry per CDR3 protein. The sample shows fewer than 850,000 distinct CDR3 sequences, 30% of them seen only once. The sample consisted of blood. The receptors originated from a girl between 5 and 17 years old with multiple sclerosis.

A few counts support this clonotype. The rearrangement links TRBV3-1 to TRBJ2-7; 11 positions match TRBD1. Germline loops: CDR1 LGHDT, CDR2 YNNKEL (reference sequence). V shed 3 bases and J 7 bases; nucleotides not matched to a gene: 5. The CDR3 runs to 14 residues. CDR3 in amino acids: CASSHGQGAWEQYF. As DNA, the CDR3 is TGTGCCAGCAGCCACGGACAGGGGGCGTGGGAGCAGTACTTC.

This chain joins TRBV15 and TRBJ1-4; D is ambiguous. V was trimmed by 3 bases and J by 8 bases, leaving 13 bases between them. Germline-derived CDR1 and CDR2 are LNHNV and YYDKDF (reference sequence). The CDR3 is 14 amino acids. The CDR3 coding sequence is TGTGCCACCAGCAGGATAAAAGGGTCCGAAAAACTGTTTTTT. It encodes CATSRIKGSEKLFF. Full variable domain (outside the CDR3, taken from reference TRBV15 and TRBJ1-4): DAMVIQNPRYQVTQFGKPVTLSCSQTLNHNVMYWYQQKSSQAPKLLFHYYDKDFNNEADTPDNFQSRRPNTSFCFLDIRSPGLGDTAMYLCATSRIKGSEKLFFGSGTQLSVL.

The CDR3 reads CASSLDVGLAGYEQFF. The CDR3 bases are TGCGCCAGCAGCTTGGATGTGGGACTAGCGGGATATGAGCAGTTCTTC. This chain uses TRBV5-1 with TRBJ2-1; the match to TRBD2 covers 13 bases. Germline V CDR1 and CDR2: SGHRS, YFSETQ. The CDR3 totals 16 residues. V dropped 0 bases and J dropped 8; count of bases not matched to a gene: 5.

The chain recombines TRBV14 with TRBJ1-1; D is perhaps TRBD1 (5 bases). Trimming took 2 bases from V and 1 from J, leaving 14 bases between them. The length of the CDR3 is 16 residues. Looked up from germline, CDR1 is SGHDN and CDR2 is FVKESK. Written as DNA, the CDR3 is TGTGCCAGCAGCCAAAGAACGGGACTCAGGAACACTGAAGCTTTCTTT. Amino acids: CASSQRTGLRNTEAFF.

J is TRBJ2-3 and V is TRBV6-6; 8 bases map to TRBD1. CDR1 and CDR2 from the germline V gene are MNHNY and SVGAGI (reference sequence). The CDR3 totals 15 residues. With V trimmed by 1 base and J by 6 bases, 6 bases remained unmatched. CDR3 in amino acids: CASSYWQGAVDTQYF. CDR3 in DNA: TGTGCCAGCAGTTACTGGCAGGGGGCAGTTGATACGCAGTATTTT.

The chain is built from TRBV6-2 or TRBV6-3 and TRBJ2-2, with D tentatively TRBD1 (6 bases). The V gene's germline CDR1 is MNHEY and CDR2 SVGEGT. This CDR3 is built from 15 residues. V was trimmed by 2 bases and J by 1 base, leaving 8 bases between them. CDR3 amino acids: CASSYARGNTGELFF. Written as DNA, the CDR3 is TGTGCCAGCAGTTACGCCAGGGGGAACACCGGGGAGCTGTTTTTT.

In this sample, this clonotype turned up a few times. J is TRBJ2-3 and V is TRBV2; no definite D call. The germline V and J ends were trimmed by 6 bases and 4 bases, with 14 bases remaining between them. In germline, CDR1 is SNHLY, CDR2 FYNNEI. CDR3 length: 14 amino acids. This CDR3 reads CASSFGSFADTQYF. CDR3 in DNA: TGTGCCAGCAGCTTCGGGTCCTTCGCAGATACGCAGTATTTT.

J is TRBJ2-1 and V is TRBV28; 12 bases map to TRBD2. Germline CDR1 and CDR2: MDHEN and SYDVKM. With V trimmed by 6 bases and J by 9 bases, 18 bases remained unmatched. CDR3 size: 18 residues. CDR3 residues: CASSGRRLAGVGIGEQFF. DNA of the CDR3: TGTGCCAGCAGCGGGAGACGACTAGCGGGAGTGGGGATCGGTGAGCAGTTCTTC.

The rearrangement joins TRBV24-1 to TRBJ2-1; 7 bases agree with TRBD2. The CDR3 sequence is 14 residues long. The V and J ends lost 9 bases and 0 bases, in that order; junction bases with no gene match: 4. Germline V gene sequence: CDR1 KGHDR, CDR2 SFDVKD. CDR3 amino acids: CATQPGGSYNEQFF. The CDR3 coding sequence is TGTGCCACCCAGCCGGGAGGCTCCTACAATGAGCAGTTCTTC.

J is TRBJ2-3 and V is TRBV6-2 or TRBV6-3, with TRBD1 matching 8 bases. The CDR3 is 15 amino acids. Germline V lookup: CDR1 MNHEY, CDR2 SVGEGT. V lost 6 bases to trimming and J lost 1 base; unmatched junction nucleotides: 6. The CDR3 is CASRHRGSGTDTQYF. The CDR3 DNA sequence: TGTGCCAGCAGACACAGGGGGAGCGGCACAGATACGCAGTATTTT.

The CDR3 region is CASSPPDRGSAYEQYF. The DNA of the CDR3 is TGTGCCAGCAGCCCGCCCGACAGGGGGTCGGCCTACGAGCAGTACTTC. The chain uses TRBV11-2 and TRBJ2-7, with 9 positions matching TRBD1. The CDR3 runs 16 residues. V shed 5 bases, J shed 2 bases, and the junction held 10 bases outside the gene matches. From germline, CDR1 is SGHAT and CDR2 FQNNGV.

A few counts support this clonotype. The rearrangement joins TRBV6-5 to TRBJ2-7; possibly TRBD2 for D (5 bases). The CDR3 totals 13 residues. The V end lost 7 bases, the J end lost 3 bases, and 13 bases lay between the germline ends. Looked up from germline, CDR1 is MNHEY and CDR2 is SVGAGI. As DNA, the CDR3 is TGTGCCAGCACCGATCCGGGGAGCTACGAGCAGTACTTC. This codes for CASTDPGSYEQYF.

The rearrangement links TRBV11-1 to TRBJ1-1; D is unclear. The germline gives CDR1 SGHAT, CDR2 FQDESV (reference sequence). The CDR3 consists of 12 residues. V lost 5 bases to trimming and J lost 3 bases, with 7 bases between them. The CDR3 reads CASSRPYTEAFF. CDR3 sequence (DNA): TGTGCCAGCAGCCGACCATACACTGAAGCTTTCTTT.

This clonotype has only a few counts. The V and J genes are TRBV7-9 and TRBJ2-7, with D possibly TRBD1 on 5 matching bases. The CDR3 is 15 residues long. Germline V lookup: CDR1 SEHNR, CDR2 FQNEAQ (reference sequence). Deletions cut 6 bases from V and 4 bases from J, with 19 bases between. CDR3 protein: CASSLARGTEYEQYF. The DNA for the CDR3 is TGTGCCAGCAGTCTGGCTAGGGGAACGGAATACGAGCAGTACTTC.